The 18 T cell receptor beta chains in this list originate from one sample, sequenced in a study of Graves' ophthalmopathy and Graves' hyperthyroidism. Transcripts of RNA were the source for amplifying TCR beta CDR3 regions. A first-round RT-PCR used HTBI primers, followed by a second-round multiplex PCR. TCRdb analysed the multiplex PCR reads with MiXCR anew, one entry per CDR3 protein. The table includes 600,000 to 650,000 distinct CDR3 sequences, about 20% detected once. The sequenced material came from peripheral blood. The receptor set was obtained from a woman aged 18-35 years with stable Graves' hyperthyroidism. Some clones in this sample may be carry-over from other donors' samples.

The table lists this clonotype with many counts. V and J are TRBV9 and TRBJ2-5; 12 bases agree with TRBD2. The J segment lost 5 bases and the V segment lost 10 bases, leaving 12 bases of the junction unmatched. The V gene's germline CDR1 is SGDLS and CDR2 YYNGEE. CDR3 size: 15 residues. The CDR3 reads CAPRGTSGSWETQYF. The CDR3 nucleotides read TGTGCCCCACGCGGGACTAGCGGGTCTTGGGAGACCCAGTACTTC.

The sample holds many counts of this clonotype. V is TRBV20-1 and J is TRBJ1-2, with D perhaps matching TRBD1 (5 bases). V lost 6 bases and J 2 bases, leaving 25 bases between the germline ends. Germline V gene sequence: CDR1 DFQATT, CDR2 SNEGSKA (reference sequence). The CDR3 is 17 amino acids. This chain's CDR3 is CSATGYQEGRTNYGYTF. DNA of the CDR3: TGCAGTGCCACCGGCTACCAAGAGGGGAGGACCAACTATGGCTACACCTTC.

V gene TRBV28 combines with J gene TRBJ2-7; TRBD2 matches 7 bases. The CDR3 runs 13 residues. The germline CDR1 and CDR2 sequences are MDHEN and SYDVKM. The V gene end was trimmed by 5 bases and the J gene end by 6 bases; junction bases not matched to a gene: 7. The CDR3 sequence: CASSLHGRFEQYF. CDR3 nucleotide sequence: TGTGCCAGCAGTCTCCACGGGAGGTTCGAGCAGTACTTC.

The sample holds many counts of this clonotype. The CDR3 here is CASSQQRGRETQYF. CDR3 coding DNA: TGTGCCAGCAGCCAACAGCGGGGCAGGGAGACCCAGTACTTC. This chain uses TRBV28 with TRBJ2-5; 7 bases agree with TRBD2. CDR1 is MDHEN and CDR2 is SYDVKM in the germline V gene. The CDR3 has 14 amino acids. V lost 6 bases and J lost 5; bases outside the gene matches: 9.

The V and J genes are TRBV7-2 and TRBJ2-5, with no clear D. The CDR3 contains 14 residues. Germline CDR1 is SGHTA and CDR2 is FQGNSA. Trimming took off 3 bases at V and 5 bases at J, with 13 bases between the two ends. The CDR3 spells CASSFPGDGETQYF. CDR3 bases: TGTGCCAGCAGCTTCCCGGGCGACGGGGAGACCCAGTACTTC.

This clonotype has at least ten counts. The chain links TRBV12-3 or TRBV12-4 to TRBJ2-5; TRBD1 might be the D (5 bases). The CDR3 runs 16 residues. V was clipped by 3 bases and J by 5 bases, with 19 bases between them. CDR3 DNA: TGTGCCAGCAGTTTCTATAGGGGCAACCCAGGGGAGACCCAGTACTTC. Translated: CASSFYRGNPGETQYF.

Ten or more counts support this clonotype. The chain links TRBV19 to TRBJ2-5; 13 nucleotides line up with TRBD2. The V segment lost 4 bases and the J segment 2 bases; nucleotides outside the gene matches: 7. Germline CDR1 is LNHDA and CDR2 is SQIVND (reference sequence). This CDR3 spans 17 amino acids. CDR3 region: CASSTSRTSGGQETQYF. In DNA, the CDR3 is TGTGCCAGTAGTACCTCAAGGACTAGCGGGGGTCAAGAGACCCAGTACTTC. Combining the CDR3 with reference TRBV19 and TRBJ2-5 gives the whole variable domain DGGITQSPKYLFRKEGQNVTLSCEQNLNHDAMYWYRQDPGQGLRLIYYSQIVNDFQKGDIAEGYSVSREKKESFPLTVTSAQKNPTAFYLCASSTSRTSGGQETQYFGPGTRLLVL.

This clonotype was seen only a few times. CDR3 in DNA: TGTGCCAGCAGCCCCGACCGGGACAGCAACACTGAAGCTTTCTTT. Its protein is CASSPDRDSNTEAFF. The chain combines TRBV6-1 with TRBJ1-1; 7 bases agree with TRBD1. This CDR3 contains 15 residues. The germline V gene has CDR1 MNHNS and CDR2 SASEGT. Losses at the gene ends were 6 bases for V and 2 bases for J; bases not matched to a gene: 9.

In the case of this clonotype: It may be a read error: a sequence one base away is much more abundant. V gene TRBV19 combines with J gene TRBJ1-2; D not certain. The CDR3 is made up of 13 amino acids. Germline CDR1 and CDR2: LNHDA and SQIVND (reference sequence). CDR3: CASSIDRYYGFTF. The CDR3 nucleotides are TGTGCCAGTAGTATTGACCGGTACTATGGCTTCACCTTC.

This chain joins TRBV12-3 or TRBV12-4 and TRBJ2-7, with 8 bases that match TRBD1. V was clipped by 6 bases and J by 4 bases; unmatched bases: 8. The CDR3 totals 14 residues. CDR3: CASSLPGGGYEQYF. As DNA, the CDR3 is TGTGCCAGCAGCCTACCAGGGGGCGGGTACGAGCAGTACTTC.

This clonotype was seen many times. The gene calls are TRBV12-3 or TRBV12-4 and TRBJ1-5, with D perhaps matching TRBD1 (5 bases). The CDR3 runs 14 residues. Deletions cut 3 bases from V and 6 bases from J, with 12 bases between. The CDR3 spells CASSLPQGGQPQHF. The CDR3 DNA reads as TGTGCCAGCAGTTTGCCTCAGGGTGGTCAGCCCCAGCATTTT.

This clonotype occurred once. The CDR3 DNA reads as TGCAGCGTTGAGGGGGAGGGATCCTACGAGCAGTACTTC. This codes for CSVEGEGSYEQYF. The rearrangement uses TRBV29-1 and TRBJ2-7; 7 bases fit TRBD2. V lost 3 bases and J lost 1; bases outside the gene matches: 3. The germline CDR1 and CDR2 sequences are SQVTM and ANQGSEA. The CDR3 consists of 13 residues.

In its sample, this clonotype was seen many times. V is TRBV20-1 and J is TRBJ1-1; D not resolved. This CDR3 contains 14 residues. The V end lost 1 base, the J end lost 0 bases, and 9 bases lay between the germline ends. Germline-derived CDR1 and CDR2 are DFQATT and SNEGSKA (reference sequence). CDR3 region: CSARAGGLNTEAFF. The CDR3 DNA reads as TGCAGTGCTAGAGCCGGAGGATTGAACACTGAAGCTTTCTTT.

This clonotype was observed at least ten times. V gene TRBV27 combines with J gene TRBJ1-1; possible D gene TRBD1, 6 bases. Deletions cut 1 base from V and 0 bases from J, with 15 bases between. CDR3 length equals 17 residues. From germline, CDR1 is MNHEY and CDR2 SMNVEV (reference sequence). CDR3 in DNA: TGTGCCAGCAGTTTATGGGCACTGGACAGCATGAACACTGAAGCTTTCTTT. This codes for CASSLWALDSMNTEAFF.

This clonotype was counted at least ten times. The chain joins TRBV11-2 to TRBJ2-5; tentatively, D is TRBD2 (6 bases). CDR1 and CDR2 from the germline V gene are SGHAT and FQNNGV. V dropped 5 bases and J dropped 5 bases, with 24 bases sitting between them. The CDR3 is 17 residues long. The CDR3 spells CASSPTVAGGPWETQYF. CDR3 nucleotides: TGTGCCAGCAGCCCCACTGTAGCAGGAGGGCCCTGGGAGACCCAGTACTTC.

This clonotype appeared many times. The chain links TRBV28 to TRBJ2-2; perhaps D is TRBD1 or TRBD2 (5 bases each). CDR3 length: 17 residues. The ends were cut back, 5 bases at V and 0 bases at J, with 16 bases in the middle. The germline V gene has CDR1 MDHEN and CDR2 SYDVKM. The CDR3: CASSPPGRGANTGELFF. As DNA, the CDR3 is TGTGCCAGCAGTCCCCCCGGTCGGGGCGCGAACACCGGGGAGCTGTTTTTT.

The gene calls are TRBV7-4 and TRBJ2-5; D call uncertain. Germline CDR1 reads SGHVT; CDR2 reads SQSDAQ. This CDR3 has 14 amino acids. V was pared by 1 base and J by 0 bases, with 6 bases between. This CDR3 is CASSLVGDQETQYF. The CDR3 DNA reads as TGTGCCAGCAGCTTAGTAGGAGACCAAGAGACCCAGTACTTC.

A few counts support this clonotype. The gene calls are TRBV19 and TRBJ1-1; no clear D gene. The germline V gene has CDR1 LNHDA and CDR2 SQIVND (reference sequence). V lost 3 bases, J lost 5 bases, and 10 bases lay in between. The CDR3 is 13 residues long. In nucleotides, the CDR3 is TGTGCCAGTAGTATTCCCCGGGTTACTGAAGCTTTCTTT. Residues: CASSIPRVTEAFF.